The rows below give T cell receptor beta chains drawn from one sample of a study of early T cells in non-severe SARS-CoV-2 infection. Each CDR3 protein gets one entry after TCRdb re-called the 5' RACE reads with MiXCR. The sample comprises approximately 40,000 distinct CDR3 sequences, approximately 6.2% of which are singletons, and less than 25% rests with the top ten. The sequencing here drew on whole blood, taken at baseline. The receptor source for this set is an adult who was a healthcare worker with PCR-confirmed SARS-CoV-2 infection or an uninfected control (not recorded which). CDR3s include the opening cysteine and the closing phenylalanine or tryptophan. A D gene is named only where the DNA matches it firmly. Some rows have no size entry. The others give once, few or many, or a class for an expanded clone.

>few|TRBJ2-7|TRBV4-3|TRBD1|15
CASSQGPDRHLEQYF
TGCGCCAGCAGCCAAGGACCGGACAGGCATCTCGAGCAGTACTTC
>many|TRBJ2-4|TRBV6-6|TRBD2|16
CASSTTSGSRKDIQYF
TGTGCCAGCAGCACAACTAGCGGGAGCAGGAAGGACATTCAGTACTTC
>many|TRBJ1-1|TRBV11-2|-|13
CASSLVSADEAFF
TGTGCCAGCAGCTTAGTTTCTGCGGATGAAGCTTTCTTT
>many|TRBJ1-6|TRBV4-1|TRBD1|17
CASSHRTGTLKNSPLHF
TGCGCCAGCAGCCATCGGACAGGGACTCTAAAGAATTCACCCCTCCACTTT
>many|TRBJ2-7|TRBV12-3/TRBV12-4|TRBD2|14
CASRLAGASYEQYF
TGTGCCAGCAGGCTAGCGGGGGCCTCCTACGAGCAGTACTTC
>-|TRBJ2-1|TRBV28|TRBD2|16
CASRDRVASGSSKQFF
TGTGCCAGCAGGGACAGGGTGGCTAGCGGGAGTTCAAAGCAGTTCTTC
>many|TRBJ2-2|TRBV7-2|-|14
CASGGSGNTGELFF
TGTGCCAGCGGAGGTAGCGGGAACACCGGGGAGCTGTTTTTT
>-|TRBJ1-5|TRBV18|-|15
CASSLEAGIYQPQHF
TGTGCCAGCTCACTGGAGGCAGGGATTTATCAGCCCCAGCATTTT
>-|TRBJ2-1|TRBV19|-|15
CATHPRGRELNEQFF
TGTGCCACTCACCCTAGGGGGCGGGAACTCAATGAGCAGTTCTTC
>many|TRBJ2-2|TRBV7-8|-|16
CASTDSLGAVTGELFF
TGTGCCAGCACTGATAGTCTGGGGGCGGTAACCGGGGAGCTGTTTTTT
>-|TRBJ2-3|TRBV4-2|-|13
CASTPGGVDTQYF
TGTGCCAGCACCCCCGGGGGAGTCGATACACAGTATTTT
>many|TRBJ2-5|TRBV10-3|TRBD2|14
CANHGLAEKETQYF
TGTGCCAACCACGGACTAGCGGAGAAAGAGACCCAGTACTTC
>few|TRBJ2-3|TRBV29-1|TRBD2|16
CSVPGGSGRAADTQYF
TGCAGCGTTCCCGGGGGTAGCGGGAGGGCCGCAGATACGCAGTATTTT
>-|TRBJ2-7|TRBV12-3/TRBV12-4|TRBD2|19
CASSLVLLAGGPSSYEQYF
TGTGCCAGCAGTTTAGTATTACTAGCGGGAGGGCCGAGCTCCTACGAGCAGTACTTC
>many|TRBJ1-5|TRBV7-8|-|13
CASSLGFGEPQHF
TGTGCCAGCAGCTTAGGGTTCGGGGAGCCCCAGCATTTT
>once|TRBJ2-5|TRBV6-1|-|15
CASSRGAGREETQYF
TGTGCCAGCAGTCGTGGCGCTGGGAGAGAAGAGACCCAGTACTTC
>-|TRBJ2-5|TRBV6-2/TRBV6-3|-|14
CASRRVGTKETQYF
TGTGCCAGCAGGCGTGTCGGGACGAAAGAGACCCAGTACTTC
>-|TRBJ2-7|TRBV6-2/TRBV6-3|TRBD2|15
CASTWGGLPNYEQYF
TGTGCCAGCACTTGGGGGGGACTACCTAACTACGAGCAGTACTTC
>few|TRBJ2-1|TRBV29-1|-|12
CSVEDLRDEQFF
TGCAGCGTTGAAGATCTGAGGGATGAGCAGTTCTTC
>-|TRBJ2-7|TRBV4-1|-|15
CASSQGSDSSYEQYF
TGCGCCAGCAGCCAAGGGTCGGACAGTTCCTACGAGCAGTACTTC
>-|TRBJ2-1|TRBV7-2|-|17
CASSLFHAGSSYNEQFF
TGTGCCAGCAGCTTATTCCATGCGGGGAGCTCCTACAATGAGCAGTTCTTC
>-|TRBJ2-1|TRBV6-6|TRBD2|15
CASRVTSGNYNEQFF
TGTGCCAGCCGGGTGACTAGCGGAAACTACAATGAGCAGTTCTTC
>few|TRBJ2-5|TRBV6-2/TRBV6-3|-|11
CASRRQETQYF
TGTGCCAGCAGAAGACAAGAGACCCAGTACTTC
>few|TRBJ1-1|TRBV5-1|-|14
CASSPEKSVPEAFF
TGCGCCAGCAGCCCTGAAAAAAGTGTCCCTGAAGCTTTCTTT
>-|TRBJ2-3|TRBV12-2|-|18
CASRLETGGEIGTDTQYF
TGTGCAAGTCGCTTAGAGACAGGGGGTGAAATCGGCACAGATACGCAGTATTTT
>many|TRBJ2-1|TRBV7-3|TRBD2|16
CASSPLPRTSGNEQFF
TGTGCCAGCAGCCCCCTCCCCCGGACTAGCGGTAATGAGCAGTTCTTC
>few|TRBJ1-4|TRBV5-1|-|16
CASSSQGRGTNEKLFF
TGCGCCAGCAGTTCACAGGGCCGAGGAACTAATGAAAAACTGTTTTTT
>few|TRBJ1-4|TRBV30|-|14
CALRDLGGLGKLFF
TGTGCCTTAAGGGACCTCGGAGGTCTAGGAAAACTGTTTTTT
>many|TRBJ2-5|TRBV20-1|-|12
CSASESGETQYF
TGCAGTGCTAGCGAGTCGGGGGAGACCCAGTACTTC
>many|TRBJ1-1|TRBV27|-|13
CASSYLLNTEAFF
TGTGCCAGCTCCTACCTTTTGAACACTGAAGCTTTCTTT
>few|TRBJ2-1|TRBV29-1|-|18
CSVQGLFDYRNSYNEQFF
TGCAGCGTTCAGGGACTCTTTGACTACCGTAACTCCTACAATGAGCAGTTCTTC
>many|TRBJ1-1|TRBV6-5|TRBD1|14
CASSPGTGGTEAFF
TGTGCCAGCAGTCCTGGGACAGGGGGTACTGAAGCTTTCTTT
>few|TRBJ2-1|TRBV25-1|TRBD1|15
CASGSPGQGFHEQFF
TGTGCCAGCGGATCCCCGGGACAGGGATTCCATGAGCAGTTCTTC
>many|TRBJ2-7|TRBV10-3|-|14
CAISDSFSSYEQYF
TGTGCCATCAGTGACAGTTTTAGCTCCTACGAGCAGTACTTC
>many|TRBJ2-5|TRBV4-3|-|15
CASSQSPGEQETQYF
TGCGCCAGCAGCCAATCTCCGGGGGAACAAGAGACCCAGTACTTC
>few|TRBJ1-6|TRBV30|-|15
CAWSLRAAEDSPLHF
TGTGCCTGGAGCCTCCGGGCAGCCGAGGATTCACCCCTCCACTTT
>many|TRBJ1-5|TRBV5-1|-|15
CASSPGQNSNQPQHF
TGCGCCAGCAGCCCCGGACAGAATAGCAATCAGCCCCAGCATTTT
>few|TRBJ2-1|TRBV12-3/TRBV12-4|-|16
CASSPQQVKGLGEQFF
TGTGCCAGCAGTCCTCAACAGGTAAAGGGCCTGGGTGAGCAGTTCTTC
>many|TRBJ2-1|TRBV9|-|15
CASSVDGGSYNEQFF
TGTGCCAGCAGCGTAGACGGGGGATCCTACAATGAGCAGTTCTTC
>few|TRBJ2-1|TRBV5-6|-|15
CASSLIVASGDEQFF
TGTGCCAGCAGCTTGATAGTCGCAAGTGGAGATGAGCAGTTCTTC